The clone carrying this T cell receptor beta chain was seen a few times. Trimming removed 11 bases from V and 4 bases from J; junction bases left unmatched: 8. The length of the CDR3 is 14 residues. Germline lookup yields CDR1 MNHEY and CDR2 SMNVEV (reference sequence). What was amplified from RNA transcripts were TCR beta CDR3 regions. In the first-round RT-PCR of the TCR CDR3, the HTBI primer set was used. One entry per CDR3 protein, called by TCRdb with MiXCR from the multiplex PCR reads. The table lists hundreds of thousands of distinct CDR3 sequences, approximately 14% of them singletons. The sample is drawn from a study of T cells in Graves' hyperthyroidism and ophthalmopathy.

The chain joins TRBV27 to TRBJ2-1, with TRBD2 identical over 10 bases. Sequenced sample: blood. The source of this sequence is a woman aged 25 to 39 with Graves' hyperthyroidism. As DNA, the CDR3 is TGTGCCTGCGGAAGGACTAGCGGATACAATGAGCAGTTCTTC. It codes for CACGRTSGYNEQFF.